This T cell receptor beta chain was documented in a study of molecular identifiers for immune sequencing clone quantification. Overall study findings and caveats: Clonotypes topping 20 RNA copies carried over 97% of effector molecules but under 1% of naive ones.

V shed 2 bases, J shed 5 bases, and the junction held 11 bases outside the gene matches. This CDR3 has 16 amino acids. Germline assignment: CDR1 SEHNR and CDR2 FQNEAQ (reference sequence). Libraries for naive CD8 T cells, which were made from approximately 20,000 to 980,000 sorted cells, drew on 10%, 30% or 50% of the RNA. TCRdb redid the calling of the PCR reads with MiXCR, one entry per CDR3 protein. The top ten hold 0.7% to 0.9% of the sample, which has 460,000 or so distinct CDR3 sequences, about a quarter seen once. Concerning this clonotype: What it recognizes is unknown.

The chain links TRBV7-9 to TRBJ2-5; 7 positions agree with TRBD1. The sequenced material came from naive CD8+ T cells from blood, with Jurkat cell RNA spiked in. Subset indicated: FACS-sorted CD8+CD4-CCR7+CD45RA+ naive T cells. The sequence derives from a human donor in good health. Some libraries in this study had Jurkat cell RNA spiked in. CDR3 amino acids: CASSLFRQGERETQYF. The CDR3 DNA sequence: TGTGCCAGCAGCTTATTTCGCCAGGGGGAACGGGAGACCCAGTACTTC.